These 18 T cell receptor beta chains were sequenced from one sample in a study of prognosis after radiotherapy for stage I lung cancer. Using two-round multiplex PCR, the authors amplified TCR beta CDR3 from genomic DNA. It was primers specific to each TRBV and TRBJ gene that first-round PCR used. TCRdb passed the multiplex PCR reads through MiXCR, listing each CDR3 protein once. The data show tens of thousands of distinct CDR3 sequences, about 35% seen once. The specimen was PBMCs, collected before or after stereotactic body radiation therapy (not recorded which). The origin of the receptors is a donor aged 50 or older with non-small cell lung cancer.

This clonotype was seen many times. This chain links TRBV7-2 with TRBJ2-2; D remains unclear. V lost 5 bases and J 8 bases, leaving 18 bases between the germline ends. The CDR3 extends over 15 amino acids. CDR1 SGHTA and CDR2 FQGNSA come from the germline V gene. The CDR3 here is CASSPAGLSAGELFF. The DNA for the CDR3 is TGTGCCAGCAGCCCAGCAGGCCTCTCGGCGGGGGAGCTGTTTTTT.

The chain uses TRBV7-8 and TRBJ1-2, with a tentative D call TRBD1 (6 bases). The CDR3 runs 16 residues. CDR1 is SGHVS and CDR2 is FQNEAQ in the germline V gene. Trimming stripped 1 base from V and 4 bases from J, with 16 bases between. For the CDR3, the DNA is TGTGCCAGCAGCTTAGGTATAGGACAGTACAGCTATGGCTACACCTTC. The encoded protein is CASSLGIGQYSYGYTF.

Only a few counts were recorded for this clonotype. A read error is possible here, since a much larger clone lies one base away. The CDR3 bases are TGTGCCAGCTACACTGTCTCCCCGGGCTACAATGAGCAGTTCTTC. Protein sequence: CASYTVSPGYNEQFF. The chain uses TRBV7-8 and TRBJ2-1; no definite D call. The CDR3 length is 15 residues. Germline V CDR1 and CDR2: SGHVS, FQNEAQ. Trimming stripped 8 bases from V and 3 bases from J, with 17 bases between.

This clonotype was seen a few times. This may be a read error, as it is one base from a much larger clone. The rearrangement uses TRBV28 and TRBJ1-5; D possibly corresponds to TRBD1 (5 bases). The CDR3 extends over 15 amino acids. Germline CDR1 reads MDHEN; CDR2 reads SYDVKM. CDR3 loop: CAGSPPRMGRRPQHF. DNA for the CDR3: TGTGCCGGCAGTCCTCCGCGGATGGGGCGACGGCCCCAGCATTTT.

Comment on this clonotype: With a far larger clone one base away, a read error is the likely cause. The V gene is TRBV7-9, the J gene TRBJ1-6, with D hard to call. CDR1 is SEHNR, CDR2 FQNEAQ, per germline (reference sequence). This CDR3 is 11 amino acids long. V dropped 8 bases and J dropped 7 bases, with 6 bases sitting between them. CDR3 in amino acids: CASCRNSPLHF. The CDR3 nucleotides are TGTGCCAGCTGTCGGAATTCACCCCTCCACTTT.

For this clonotype: A read error is possible here, since a much larger clone lies one base away. This chain's CDR3 is CASSEPGGGSDEQFF. The CDR3 DNA follows: TGTGCCAGCAGTGAGCCCGGGGGGGGGTCTGATGAGCAGTTCTTC. V is TRBV25-1 and J is TRBJ2-1; 8 nucleotides align to TRBD2. The V and J ends lost 3 bases and 8 bases, in that order; junction bases with no gene match: 9. The CDR3 consists of 15 residues. In germline, CDR1 is MGHDK, CDR2 SYGVNS.

The sample holds a few counts of this clonotype. A single base separates this from a much larger clone, so it may be a read error. V is TRBV20-1 and J is TRBJ2-5; D possibly corresponds to TRBD1 (5 bases). Trimming left V 6 bases short and J 4 bases short, with 15 bases between. The germline gives CDR1 DFQATT, CDR2 SNEGSKA (reference sequence). The CDR3 is made up of 13 amino acids. The CDR3, as DNA: TGCAGTGCAGTGGGCAGGGTGATAGAGACCCAGTACTTC. It codes for CSAVGRVIETQYF.

This clonotype came up many times. V is TRBV18 and J is TRBJ1-5; no definite D call. V was clipped by 4 bases and J by 0 bases, with 16 bases between them. Germline V CDR1 and CDR2: KGHSH, LQKENI. This CDR3 has 17 amino acids. The CDR3 DNA follows: TGTGCCAGCTCACGAGAGCGCAATGAGTATAGCAATCAGCCCCAGCATTTT. Translated, it gives CASSRERNEYSNQPQHF.

This clonotype was seen ten or more times. The chain is built from TRBV28 and TRBJ1-4; 7 bases fit TRBD1. The germline CDR1 and CDR2 sequences are MDHEN and SYDVKM. The CDR3 has 14 residues. V lost 6 bases and J lost 8; bases outside the gene matches: 9. This chain's CDR3 is CASSQGGGLEKLFF. For the CDR3, the DNA is TGTGCCAGCAGCCAAGGGGGCGGTTTAGAAAAACTGTTTTTT.

This clonotype was seen repeatedly, ten times or more. The rearrangement links TRBV7-9 to TRBJ1-3; D uncertain. V was trimmed by 3 bases and J by 4 bases, leaving 10 bases between them. CDR3 length: 14 residues. Per germline, CDR1 SEHNR and CDR2 FQNEAQ (reference sequence). CDR3 bases: TGTGCCAGCAGCTTCCAGATCTTGGGAAACACCATATATTTT. This sequence encodes CASSFQILGNTIYF. Looking up the rest from reference TRBV7-9 and TRBJ1-3 gives the full variable domain: DTGVSQNPRHKITKRGQNVTFRCDPISEHNRLYWYRQTLGQGPEFLTYFQNEAQLEKSRLLSDRFSAERPKGSFSTLEIQRTEQGDSAMYLCASSFQILGNTIYFGEGSWLTVV.

J is TRBJ2-2 and V is TRBV30; unclear D gene. Germline-derived CDR1 and CDR2 are GTSNPN and SVGIG (reference sequence). The V end was cut by 3 bases, the J end by 4 bases, with 9 bases between. The CDR3 runs 13 residues. The chain's CDR3 is CAWRSAFTGELFF. The CDR3, as DNA: TGTGCCTGGAGATCGGCCTTCACCGGGGAGCTGTTTTTT.

With regard to this clonotype: A read error may account for a junction end that differs from germline. The chain uses TRBV7-8 and TRBJ2-3; no clear D gene. CDR3 length equals 14 residues. CDR1 and CDR2 from the germline V gene are SGHVS and FQNEAQ. The DNA for the CDR3 is TGTGCCTGCAGCCCGGATTGGTGGGCAGATACGCAGTATTTT. Protein: CACSPDWWADTQYF.

This clonotype has a count of ten or more. V usage is TRBV6-2 or TRBV6-3 and J usage is TRBJ2-3; TRBD2 agrees at 9 bases. The CDR3 runs 16 residues. V lost 7 bases to trimming and J lost 4 bases; unmatched junction nucleotides: 12. Germline CDR1 MNHEY, CDR2 SVGEGT. The CDR3 protein is CASKQSGREGADTQYF. CDR3 nucleotides: TGTGCCAGCAAGCAATCGGGGCGGGAGGGGGCAGATACGCAGTATTTT.

This clonotype has a count of ten or more. The chain has TRBV30 and TRBJ2-1; possible D gene TRBD2, 6 bases. Looked up from germline, CDR1 is GTSNPN and CDR2 is SVGIG (reference sequence). V was pared by 3 bases and J by 8 bases, with 17 bases between. The CDR3 totals 14 residues. Written as DNA, the CDR3 is TGTGCCTGGAGCGTAGCGGCCCCCGGCCATGAGCAGTTCTTC. Amino acid sequence: CAWSVAAPGHEQFF. The full variable domain, its missing parts supplied by reference TRBV30 and TRBJ2-1, is SQTIHQWPATLVQPVGSPLSLECTVEGTSNPNLYWYRQAAGRGLQLLFYSVGIGQISSEVPQNLSASRPQDRQFILSSKKLLLSDSGFYLCAWSVAAPGHEQFFGPGTRLTVL.

In the case of this clonotype: Since a much larger clone is just one base distant, this may be a read error. CDR3 region: CASIYPFSGRAETQYF. In DNA, the CDR3 is TGTGCCAGCATTTACCCCTTTAGCGGGAGGGCGGAGACCCAGTACTTC. This chain links TRBV6-9 with TRBJ2-5; 11 bases fit TRBD2. There are 16 residues in the CDR3. V dropped 7 bases and J dropped 5; count of bases not matched to a gene: 12. Per germline, CDR1 MNHGY and CDR2 SVAAGI.

This clonotype was counted many times. The V and J genes are TRBV2 and TRBJ1-4, with no clear D. V lost 6 bases to trimming and J lost 10 bases, with 21 bases between them. The CDR3 runs to 15 residues. Germline V gives CDR1 SNHLY, CDR2 FYNNEI. This chain's CDR3 is CASRNSGIRSGKLFF. CDR3 nucleotides: TGTGCCAGCAGGAATTCTGGGATAAGATCCGGAAAACTGTTTTTT. Based on the CDR3 plus reference TRBV2 and TRBJ1-4, the full variable domain is EPEVTQTPSHQVTQMGQEVILRCVPISNHLYFYWYRQILGQKVEFLVSFYNNEISEKSEIFDDQFSVERPDGSNFTLKIRSTKLEDSAMYFCASRNSGIRSGKLFFGSGTQLSVL.

This clonotype was picked up many times. V and J are TRBV30 and TRBJ1-1, with 7 bases identical to TRBD1. This CDR3 has 14 residues. Germline loops: CDR1 GTSNPN, CDR2 SVGIG (reference sequence). Trimming cost V 4 bases and J 5 bases; bases outside gene matches: 10. CDR3 in DNA: TGTGCCTGGACCAACAGGGGTGGAAGTACTGAAGCTTTCTTT. Protein sequence: CAWTNRGGSTEAFF.

This clonotype was seen many times. The chain carries TRBV27 and TRBJ2-4; unclear D gene. The CDR3 is 16 residues long. Per germline, CDR1 MNHEY and CDR2 SMNVEV (reference sequence). Trimming left V 5 bases short and J 1 base short, with 15 bases between. The CDR3 region is CASSLARSSAKNIQYF. CDR3 bases: TGTGCCAGCAGTCTCGCAAGATCATCGGCCAAAAACATTCAGTACTTC.